The sequence of this T cell receptor beta chain was determined in a study of blood T cell repertoires in COVID-19. Study information: Acute-phase and convalescent COVID-19 samples originated in the United States, Italy and Spain. PBMCs, B-cell-depleted T cells, or T cells provided the cDNA or gDNA that made up the material.

Trimming took 6 bases from V and 0 from J; bases not matched to a gene: 9. The CDR3 contains 16 residues. Germline assignment: CDR1 ENHRY and CDR2 SYGVKD. Under the authors' procedure: Amplifying reference gene primers gave estimates of nucleated cell counts. The data were produced by immunoSEQ multiplex PCR, yet TCRdb's version contains in-frame clones alone and is incomplete. V and J calls plus clone size are reproduced from that table; the DNA served to infer D and trimming. The profile covers under 55,000 clones, with 79% appearing a single time and 20% to 30% taken by the ten largest. This clonotype was sampled from a man in his 70s with acute or convalescent COVID-19. The V and J genes are TRBV10-3 and TRBJ1-1; 8 nucleotides align to TRBD1. Material for sequencing was peripheral blood. CDR3 residues: CAIRQQGARMNTEAFF. The CDR3 nucleotides are TGTGCCATCAGACAGCAGGGGGCCCGCATGAACACTGAAGCTTTCTTT.